This entry concerns a single T cell receptor beta chain. The entry originates in a study of blood T cell repertoires in COVID-19. Study in general: Samples representing acute and convalescent COVID-19 were sourced from the United States, Italy and Spain. PBMCs, B-cell-depleted T cells, or T cells were the source of the cDNA or gDNA that made up the material.

Methods used by the authors: Estimated nucleated cell counts came from reference gene primer amplification. Data came from immunoSEQ multiplex PCR; TCRdb stores just in-frame clones and leaves some out. That table furnishes V, J and clone size, whereas the DNA furnished D and trimming. There are 150,000 or so clones in the sample; approximately 83% occur only once, and approximately 8.4% lies in the top ten. The CDR3 has 15 amino acids. Unmatched junction bases numbered 7, after V lost 5 bases and J lost 3 bases. Germline CDR1 reads SGHTA; CDR2 reads FQGNSA. Clinical history reported by participants formed the basis on which cohorts were assigned.

The receptor's source is a man aged 45-65 years who had recovered from COVID-19. This chain connects TRBV7-2 to TRBJ1-2, with 9 bases that match TRBD1. The material sequenced was PBMCs or T cells enriched from blood (not recorded which). CDR3 DNA: TGTGCCAGCAGCCTAGATAGGACAGGGGACTATGGCTACACCTTC. It yields the protein CASSLDRTGDYGYTF.